This is a list of T cell receptor beta chains from one sample in a study of T cells after yellow fever vaccination. A single record per CDR3 protein comes from TCRdb applying MiXCR to the 5' RACE reads. The table includes about 330,000 distinct CDR3 sequences, roughly 4.3% detected once. The sample here was PBMCs, taken 5 days after the yellow fever booster vaccination. Source of these receptors: a man in his late teens or twenties who received the YFV17D yellow fever vaccine. Each CDR3 is given with its conserved first and last residue. The order of the fields is CDR3 length, clone size, D gene, V gene, J gene, CDR3 DNA, CDR3 protein. D genes are given only for firm matches. Clone size is given for some rows only: seen once, a few or many times, or a class if the clone is expanded.

>14|many|NA|TRBV5-4|TRBJ2-5
TGTGCCAGCAGCTTGGGGCTAGCGTCAGAGACCCAGTACTTC
CASSLGLASETQYF
>13|NA|NA|TRBV30|TRBJ2-5
TGTGCCTGGAGTGGAAGTCTATCGGAGACCCAGTACTTC
CAWSGSLSETQYF
>15|NA|NA|TRBV15|TRBJ2-7
TGTGCCACCAGCAGAGCGGGGCTCGGCTCCTACGAGCAGTACTTC
CATSRAGLGSYEQYF
>14|NA|NA|TRBV11-2|TRBJ1-4
TGTGCCAGCAGTTACAGGGCGACTAATGAAAAACTGTTTTTT
CASSYRATNEKLFF
>17|many|TRBD1|TRBV4-3|TRBJ1-6
TGCGCCAGCAGCCAAGAAAAGGGGGCGGTTTTCGATTCACCCCTCCACTTT
CASSQEKGAVFDSPLHF
>14|many|NA|TRBV29-1|TRBJ1-2
TGCAGCGTTGTAAGTTGGGCACAAAACTATGGCTACACCTTC
CSVVSWAQNYGYTF
>16|NA|TRBD1|TRBV7-9|TRBJ2-1
TGTGCCAGCAGCCCCCCCCCGGGACAGGGCTACAATGAGCAGTTCTTC
CASSPPPGQGYNEQFF
>13|many|NA|TRBV20-1|TRBJ2-5
TGCAGTGCGCCGAAAGCGGTAAAAGAGACCCAGTACTTC
CSAPKAVKETQYF
>16|NA|NA|TRBV4-3|TRBJ2-5
TGCGCCAGCAGCCTCTTGGGGGGCAGGGGGCAAGAGACCCAGTACTTC
CASSLLGGRGQETQYF
>13|NA|TRBD1|TRBV9|TRBJ2-7
TGTGCCAGCAGCGCAACACAGGGGTTCGAGCAGTACTTC
CASSATQGFEQYF
>14|few|NA|TRBV4-3|TRBJ2-1
TGCGCCAGCAGCCAAGTTCATAGCAACAATGAGCAGTTCTTC
CASSQVHSNNEQFF
>15|few|NA|TRBV7-9|TRBJ1-2
TGTGCCAGCAGCTTGGAAAAAGGGGTGGGTTATGGCTACACCTTC
CASSLEKGVGYGYTF
>14|NA|NA|TRBV5-1|TRBJ2-5
TGCGCCAGCAGCTTGGTAGGGGCGAGGGAGACCCAGTACTTC
CASSLVGARETQYF
>13|NA|TRBD1|TRBV20-1|TRBJ1-5
TGCAGTGCCGGCACGGGACAGGGCCAGCCCCAGCATTTT
CSAGTGQGQPQHF
>15|many|TRBD1|TRBV6-5|TRBJ2-7
TGTGCCAGCAGCTCGGGACAGGCCTACTCCTACGAGCAGTACTTC
CASSSGQAYSYEQYF
>12|NA|NA|TRBV12-3/TRBV12-4|TRBJ1-6
TGTGCCAGCAGTTTCACGAATTCACCCCTCCACTTT
CASSFTNSPLHF
>14|many|NA|TRBV12-3/TRBV12-4|TRBJ2-7
TGTGCCAGCAGTTTCACCGGGGGAGACTACGAGCAGTACTTC
CASSFTGGDYEQYF
>14|many|NA|TRBV5-1|TRBJ1-6
TGCGCCAGCAGTTCTCCGGGCCTTAATTCACCCCTCCACTTT
CASSSPGLNSPLHF
>13|few|NA|TRBV18|TRBJ1-1
TGTGCCAGCTCACCCGACAGGAGGGGTGAAGCTTTCTTT
CASSPDRRGEAFF
>14|NA|NA|TRBV19|TRBJ2-7
TGTGCCAGTAGTAGACAGTCACCCCTTGACGAGCAGTACTTC
CASSRQSPLDEQYF
>13|NA|NA|TRBV6-2/TRBV6-3|TRBJ1-2
TGTGCCAGCAGTTACTCTCGGCAGTCTGGCTACACCTTC
CASSYSRQSGYTF
>15|many|NA|TRBV29-1|TRBJ2-7
TGCAGCGTTGGCGGGTCCAGGGGAAGATCCTACGAGCAGTACTTC
CSVGGSRGRSYEQYF
>17|many|TRBD2|TRBV20-1|TRBJ2-5
TGCAGTGCTAGAGATTTTGGCCAGCGGGGGGCCCAAGAGACCCAGTACTTC
CSARDFGQRGAQETQYF
>16|few|NA|TRBV5-6|TRBJ2-5
TGTGCCAGCAGCCTGACATGGGAGGCTAGCGAGGAGACCCAGTACTTC
CASSLTWEASEETQYF
>14|NA|NA|TRBV28|TRBJ1-5
TGTGCCAGCGCCGGGGGACCTCGGAATCAGCCCCAGCATTTT
CASAGGPRNQPQHF
>15|NA|TRBD2|TRBV6-2/TRBV6-3|TRBJ2-7
TGTGCCAGCAGTAACGGACTAGCGGGGGTCTGGGAGCAGTACTTC
CASSNGLAGVWEQYF
>16|few|NA|TRBV5-1|TRBJ1-6
TGCGCCAGCAGCCCCTTTTGGGGGGTGGATAATTCACCCCTCCACTTT
CASSPFWGVDNSPLHF
>17|once|NA|TRBV23-1|TRBJ1-5
TGCGCCAGCAGTCAATCGGTCACGGCAGGGAGGGATCAGCCCCAGCATTTT
CASSQSVTAGRDQPQHF
>12|many|NA|TRBV20-1|TRBJ1-2
TGCAGTGCCACCGGGCACCTTTATGGCTACACCTTC
CSATGHLYGYTF
>16|few|TRBD2|TRBV4-1|TRBJ2-5
TGCGCCAGCAGCCAAGTCTTAACTAGCGGTCAAGAGACCCAGTACTTC
CASSQVLTSGQETQYF
>15|few|NA|TRBV21-1|TRBJ2-7
TGTGCCAGCAGCAAAATTGGAGGGCCCAGCTACGAGCAGTACTTC
CASSKIGGPSYEQYF
>15|NA|TRBD2|TRBV3-1|TRBJ2-1
TGTGCCAGCAGCCCGCCTAGCGGTCCATTTTATGAGCAGTTCTTC
CASSPPSGPFYEQFF